This T cell receptor (beta chain) originates from a study of early T cells in non-severe SARS-CoV-2 infection (dated by TCRdb to the early 2020s). With regard to the full study: Because TCR sequencing relied on bulk RNA taken from unsorted whole blood, pairing of alpha and beta chains was not possible. Study-wide conclusions, independent of this receptor: Matching against VDJdb was skewed toward anti-spike CD8 responses, likely underestimated virus-specific expansions, and missed private and CD4 specificities.

Library method: 5' RACE. The reads were generated on a NextSeq 500. The TCR library protocol attached unique molecular identifiers to individual cDNA molecules to correct for sequencing error and PCR bias. Sequencing covered both TCR alpha and beta chains, and within each sample the abundances of alpha and beta sequences were tightly co-correlated. The original methods were these. V gene, J gene and CDR3 annotation of TCR sequences was performed with Decombinator V4. TCRs were defined as expanded if a significant change between any two time points was detected under a Poisson model with p below 0.0001. TCR abundances were normalised to the total number of TCRs sequenced per sample and expressed as counts per million. MAIT TCRs were defined by TRAV1-2 paired with TRAJ12, TRAJ20 or TRAJ33, and iNKT TCRs by TRAV10 paired with TRAJ18. A search of VDJdb, accessed on 1 November 2021, was run for TCRs annotated to CMV, EBV and SARS-CoV-2, with TCRs annotated for multiple antigens excluded. The public reads were run again by TCRdb, first through fastp at Q25 and then through MiXCR, and only productive beta chains were kept. Rows with one shared CDR3 protein collapse into an entry with the most common genes and DNA. The V and J calls follow TCRdb's processing rather than the paper's. Recorded for this sample are fewer than 110,000 distinct CDR3 sequences; around 10% of them occurred a single time. Clones ranked in the top ten supply roughly 7.5% of the sample.

At least ten counts were recorded for this clonotype. What antigen it recognizes has not been identified. It has no much larger one-base neighbor in the sample; base qualities were not kept. At the junction V is shortened by 3 bases and J by 8 bases, with 16 bases in between. Including cysteine and phenylalanine, the CDR3 has 14 amino acids. Just CDR3 DNA is preserved here, 42 bases in frame from base 1. A case-control design nested within a healthcare worker cohort in London, UK, was used, with weekly nasopharyngeal swab PCR tests and blood sampling performed. Healthcare workers were recruited between 23 and 31 March 2020, during the week of the UK lockdown, and were followed weekly for up to roughly 16 weeks.

This receptor was taken from an adult who was a healthcare worker with PCR-confirmed SARS-CoV-2 infection or an uninfected control (not recorded which). The receptor chain draws on TRBV12-3 or TRBV12-4 and TRBJ1-2; the D gene is unclear. The source material was whole blood. CDR3 region: CASSFGPGGSGYTF. In nucleotides, the sequence is TGTGCCAGCAGTTTCGGACCTGGTGGGAGCGGCTACACCTTC.